This is a list of T cell receptor beta chains from one sample in a study of blood T cell repertoires in COVID-19. The table came from immunoSEQ multiplex PCR; TCRdb's copy has only in-frame clones and leaves some out. The sample contains about 210,000 clones, about 88% of which appear only once. The sample comprised peripheral blood. The receptors shown here come from a man aged 65 to 85 with acute or convalescent COVID-19. CDR3s include the opening cysteine and the closing phenylalanine or tryptophan. D genes are given only for firm matches.

>TRBV3-1/TRBV3-2|.|TRBJ1-2
TGTGCCAGCAGCCGGCAGTCTAACTATGGCTACACCTTC
CASSRQSNYGYTF
>TRBV7-9|.|TRBJ2-3
TGTGCCAGCAGAGAGGTCGGGGGTAGCACAGATACGCAGTATTTT
CASREVGGSTDTQYF
>TRBV28|TRBD2|TRBJ2-1
TGTGCCAGCAGTTTCAGCGGGAGAGTTTACAATGAGCAGTTCTTC
CASSFSGRVYNEQFF
>TRBV11-3|.|TRBJ1-1
TGTGCCAGCAGCATGACAGTGAACACTGAAGCTTTCTTT
CASSMTVNTEAFF
>TRBV28|.|TRBJ2-1
TGTGCCAGCAGTTTGTTTGGGAACAGGGCTTGGAATGAGCAGTTCTTC
CASSLFGNRAWNEQFF
>TRBV6-1|TRBD1|TRBJ2-7
TGTGCCAGCAGTGCCCGGACAGGGCGAGTCTGGTACGAGCAGTACTTC
CASSARTGRVWYEQYF
>TRBV12-5|TRBD1|TRBJ2-7
TGTGCTAGTGGTAAACGGTCCGGACAGGTTTTGGGAGAGCAGTACTTC
CASGKRSGQVLGEQYF
>TRBV5-1|.|TRBJ1-4
TGCGCCAGCAGCTTGGCTCATAGGGGAGGGATCGAAAAACTGTTTTTT
CASSLAHRGGIEKLFF
>TRBV6-5|.|TRBJ1-2
TGTGCCAGCAGCCCAGGGAACTATGGCTACACCTTC
CASSPGNYGYTF
>TRBV28|.|TRBJ2-1
TGTGCCAGCTGGGGCGGGACCCTAAAGTCCTACAATGAGCAGTTCTTC
CASWGGTLKSYNEQFF
>TRBV15|TRBD2|TRBJ2-5
TGTGCCACCAGCAGAGCTCCCTTGGGTAGCGGGAGGGAGACCCAGTACTTC
CATSRAPLGSGRETQYF
>TRBV16|.|TRBJ1-5
TGTGCCAGCAGCCATGAGAGGGTCGGGCGAAAGGATGGCAATCAGCCCCAGCATTTT
CASSHERVGRKDGNQPQHF
>TRBV7-2|.|TRBJ2-3
TGTGCCAGCAGCTTGCTACCTTTTTCCGGGAGTTCAGATACGCAGTATTTT
CASSLLPFSGSSDTQYF
>TRBV9|TRBD1|TRBJ2-7
TGTGCCAGCAGCGCCTCCGGACAGGGAAGAAGCGAGCAGTACTTC
CASSASGQGRSEQYF
>TRBV5-4|TRBD1|TRBJ2-6
TGTGCCAGCAGCTCCCGACAGGGGTCGAGCTCTGGGGCCAACGTCCTGACTTTC
CASSSRQGSSSGANVLTF
>TRBV24-1|.|TRBJ2-5
TGTGCCACCCCGACCAGGGTATCTGTGACCCAGTACTTC
CATPTRVSVTQYF
>TRBV7-9|TRBD2|TRBJ2-7
TGTGCCAGCAGCTTAAGGGCTAGCGGGAACCACGAGCAGTACTTC
CASSLRASGNHEQYF
>TRBV5-1|TRBD1|TRBJ1-1
TGCGCCAGCAGCCCAGGACAGGGACATATACTGAACACTGAAGCTTTCTTT
CASSPGQGHILNTEAFF
>TRBV28|TRBD2|TRBJ2-5
TGTGCCAGCAGCCCTAGACTAGCGGGAGTGGAGACCCAGTACTTC
CASSPRLAGVETQYF
>TRBV4-3|.|TRBJ1-4
TGCGCCAGCAGCCAAGGAGCGGGTTCGGATGAAAAACTGTTTTTT
CASSQGAGSDEKLFF
>TRBV9|TRBD2|TRBJ2-4
TGTGCCAGCAGCCGCGGGACTAGCGAGCGGGCCAAAAACATTCAGTACTTC
CASSRGTSERAKNIQYF
>TRBV5-1|TRBD1|TRBJ2-7
TGCGCCAGCAGAAGGACAGGTGCCTACGAGCAGTACTTC
CASRRTGAYEQYF
>TRBV14|TRBD2|TRBJ2-1
TGTGCCAGCAGCCCCCCCGGACTAGCGGGAGGCCATGAGCAGTTCTTC
CASSPPGLAGGHEQFF
>TRBV7-8|.|TRBJ1-2
TGTGCCAGCAGCTGGGGAGGGCAGGGCACTAACTATGGCTACACCTTC
CASSWGGQGTNYGYTF
>TRBV9|.|TRBJ2-5
TGTGCCAGCAGCGTAAGTGTCGGGGAAGGGGAGACCCAGTACTTC
CASSVSVGEGETQYF